These T cell receptor beta chains were read from a single sample in a study of T cells expressing NK-cell markers. TCRdb re-called the 5' RACE reads; every CDR3 protein appears as one record, without DNA. This repertoire includes roughly 390,000 distinct CDR3 sequences. The source material was blood T cells: a sorted CD56 or NKG2C T cell subset, CD4+ or CD8+ T cells, or bulk PBMC T cells (not recorded which). The receptor source for this set is a woman between 45 and 60 years old in good health. CDR3s include the opening cysteine and the closing phenylalanine or tryptophan. Fields, in order: V gene, CDR3 length, J gene, CDR3 protein.

V gene: TRBV9
CDR3 length: 17
J gene: TRBJ2-1
CDR3 protein: CASSAHGTSGLYNEQFF

V gene: TRBV11-2
CDR3 length: 13
J gene: TRBJ1-1
CDR3 protein: CASSQEAYTEAFF

V gene: TRBV29-1
CDR3 length: 13
J gene: TRBJ1-1
CDR3 protein: CSLSDRMNTEAFF

V gene: TRBV29-1
CDR3 length: 14
J gene: TRBJ2-1
CDR3 protein: CSARLRQSYNEQFF

V gene: TRBV7-9
CDR3 length: 17
J gene: TRBJ2-4
CDR3 protein: CASSLDGQGSPKNIQYF

V gene: TRBV12-3/TRBV12-4
CDR3 length: 16
J gene: TRBJ2-1
CDR3 protein: CASSLAGGRILNEQFF

V gene: TRBV12-3/TRBV12-4
CDR3 length: 15
J gene: TRBJ1-2
CDR3 protein: CATRGQGPWDYGYTF

V gene: TRBV6-6
CDR3 length: 15
J gene: TRBJ2-5
CDR3 protein: CASSSPWDGRETQYF

V gene: TRBV24-1
CDR3 length: 14
J gene: TRBJ2-3
CDR3 protein: CATSPSGRGDTQYF

V gene: TRBV18
CDR3 length: 16
J gene: TRBJ2-2
CDR3 protein: CASSNLVTGETGELFF

V gene: TRBV15
CDR3 length: 14
J gene: TRBJ2-3
CDR3 protein: CATSEDESTDTQYF

V gene: TRBV29-1
CDR3 length: 14
J gene: TRBJ2-1
CDR3 protein: CSVLLADRYNEQFF

V gene: TRBV9
CDR3 length: 13
J gene: TRBJ1-4
CDR3 protein: CASNRDREGKLFF

V gene: TRBV20-1
CDR3 length: 14
J gene: TRBJ2-7
CDR3 protein: CSARGIGQGYEQYF

V gene: TRBV29-1
CDR3 length: 18
J gene: TRBJ2-1
CDR3 protein: CSVGIYGRGLSSYNEQFF

V gene: TRBV7-2
CDR3 length: 17
J gene: TRBJ2-3
CDR3 protein: CASTRLGGGVYTDTQYF

V gene: TRBV10-3
CDR3 length: 11
J gene: TRBJ2-7
CDR3 protein: CAISDGGRQYF

V gene: TRBV20-1
CDR3 length: 16
J gene: TRBJ2-7
CDR3 protein: CSASDLTRTSSYEQYF

V gene: TRBV6-5
CDR3 length: 15
J gene: TRBJ2-2
CDR3 protein: CASWRSGSDPGELFF

V gene: TRBV5-1
CDR3 length: 11
J gene: TRBJ2-1
CDR3 protein: CARPGGGEQFF

V gene: TRBV6-5
CDR3 length: 14
J gene: TRBJ2-7
CDR3 protein: CASSPDGTNNEQYF

V gene: TRBV5-1
CDR3 length: 15
J gene: TRBJ2-1
CDR3 protein: CASSLEGQGRSEQFF

V gene: TRBV12-3/TRBV12-4
CDR3 length: 15
J gene: TRBJ2-7
CDR3 protein: CASSGTGDSRYEQYF

V gene: TRBV5-6
CDR3 length: 17
J gene: TRBJ2-1
CDR3 protein: CASSLYLAGVGRNEQFF